The 30 T cell receptor beta chains given below trace back to one sample, sequenced in a study of T cell repertoires in aging, cancer and after chemotherapy. TRB rearrangements spanning V, D and J were amplified using mixed TRB-A/B primers. Each CDR3 protein gets one entry after TCRdb re-called the multiplex PCR reads with MiXCR. Seen here are fewer than 9,500 distinct CDR3 sequences, roughly a third observed once, and the top ten hold about 3.5%. Peripheral blood genomic DNA, not sorted cells or RNA, was the template. Sequenced sample: blood. The receptor set was obtained from a human donor in good health.

About this clonotype itself: The junction differs from germline at one of its ends, possibly a read error. J is TRBJ2-7 and V is TRBV5-6; a possible D gene is TRBD1 (6 bases). The CDR3 sequence is 12 residues long. Germline CDR1 is SGHDT and CDR2 is YYEEEE. CDR3 nucleotides: TGCGCCAGCGACCAGGGACACCCCGAGCAGTACTTC. Its translation is CASDQGHPEQYF.

The J gene is TRBJ2-3, the V gene TRBV5-6; no clear D gene. The V gene lost 1 base and the J gene lost 2 bases, with 5 bases spanning the gap. Per the germline V gene, CDR1 is SGHDT and CDR2 is YYEEEE. The CDR3 has 13 amino acids. The DNA of the CDR3 is TGTGCCAGCAGCTTGAAGACCACAGATACGCAGTATTTT. Amino acid sequence: CASSLKTTDTQYF.

The CDR3 DNA reads TGTGCCAGCAGCTTGGGCTCCAATCAGCCCCAGCATTTT. Translating gives CASSLGSNQPQHF. V is TRBV5-6 and J is TRBJ1-5; D remains unclear. Germline loops: CDR1 SGHDT, CDR2 YYEEEE. The CDR3 extends over 13 amino acids. V lost 0 bases, J lost 3 bases, and 4 bases lay in between. Full variable domain (remainder filled in from reference TRBV5-6 and TRBJ1-5): DAGVTQSPTHLIKTRGQQVTLRCSPKSGHDTVSWYQQALGQGPQFIFQYYEEEERQRGNFPDRFSGHQFPNYSSELNVNALLLGDSALYLCASSLGSNQPQHFGDGTRLSIL.

This rearrangement joins TRBV27 to TRBJ2-2; possibly TRBD1 for D (6 bases). This CDR3 comprises 14 residues. CDR1 and CDR2 from the germline V gene are MNHEY and SMNVEV (reference sequence). V was clipped by 6 bases and J by 1 base, with 9 bases between them. The CDR3 spells CASRMGQNTGELFF. The CDR3 nucleotides read TGTGCCAGCAGGATGGGACAGAACACCGGGGAGCTGTTTTTT.

This clonotype was observed a single time. At one boundary the junction diverges from the germline segment, which might be a read error. The rearrangement uses TRBV7-2 and TRBJ2-5; D is unresolved. The CDR3 contains 11 residues. The germline V gene has CDR1 SGHTA and CDR2 FQGNSA. CDR3 in DNA: TGTGCCAGCAGCGTAGCCACGACCCAGTACTTC. Residues: CASSVATTQYF.

This clonotype appeared a few times. For the CDR3, the DNA is TGTGCCAGCAGCCCGCCGGGACAGGGGGCGATCTGGCAGGAGACCCAGTACTTC. This encodes CASSPPGQGAIWQETQYF. The chain has TRBV14 and TRBJ2-5; TRBD1 aligns across 12 bases. CDR3 length equals 18 residues. From germline, CDR1 is SGHDN and CDR2 FVKESK. V shed 4 bases and J 5 bases; nucleotides not matched to a gene: 14.

Comments on this clonotype: A read error may account for a junction end that differs from germline. V usage is TRBV5-1 and J usage is TRBJ2-2; tentative D call: TRBD2 (6 bases). Germline assignment: CDR1 SGHRS and CDR2 YFSETQ. The CDR3 is 15 amino acids. CDR3 DNA sequence: TGTGCCAGCAGGAGGGACGTAAAGCTGGTCGGGGAGCTGTTTTTT. Its translation: CASRRDVKLVGELFF.

The chain has TRBV6-2 or TRBV6-3 and TRBJ1-6; 7 nucleotides line up with TRBD1. The V and J ends lost 2 bases and 9 bases, in that order; junction bases with no gene match: 10. This CDR3 spans 16 amino acids. Per the germline V gene, CDR1 is MNHEY and CDR2 is SVGEGT. Here the CDR3 DNA reads TGTGCCAGCAGTTACACCACACCAAACAGGGGTTCACCCCTCCACTTT. Translation: CASSYTTPNRGSPLHF.

This clonotype showed up just a few times. The chain recombines TRBV7-3 with TRBJ2-2, with D possibly matching TRBD2 (5 bases). The CDR3 totals 17 residues. In germline, CDR1 is SGHTA, CDR2 FQGTGA. V was pared by 2 bases and J by 1 base, with 14 bases between. Here the CDR3 reads CASSLGLGRGNTGELFF. The CDR3 bases are TGTGCCAGCAGCTTAGGTCTTGGTCGGGGGAACACCGGGGAGCTGTTTTTT.

The genes are TRBV29-1 and TRBJ2-5; D possibly matches TRBD1 or TRBD2 (5 bases each). The CDR3 length is 12 residues. Per germline, CDR1 SQVTM and CDR2 ANQGSEA. The V end lost 8 bases, the J end lost 7 bases, and 17 bases lay between the germline ends. This CDR3 is CSSPGPTGTQYF. Here the CDR3 DNA reads TGCAGCTCCCCGGGACCCACGGGGACCCAGTACTTC. Combining the CDR3 with reference TRBV29-1 and TRBJ2-5 gives the whole variable domain SAVISQKPSRDICQRGTSLTIQCQVDSQVTMMFWYRQQPGQSLTLIATANQGSEATYESGFVIDKFPISRPNLTFSTLTVSNMSPEDSSIYLCSSPGPTGTQYFGPGTRLLVL.

The chain carries TRBV11-1 and TRBJ2-2; possible D gene TRBD2, 6 bases. In germline, CDR1 is SGHAT, CDR2 FQDESV (reference sequence). This CDR3 has 15 residues. V lost 5 bases and J lost 6, with 16 bases in between. This CDR3 reads CASSTAGLLAGELFF. The CDR3 DNA sequence: TGTGCCAGCAGCACCGCGGGGCTTCTGGCCGGGGAGCTGTTTTTT.

By frequency in the sample, this clonotype is medium-sized. The CDR3, as DNA: TGCAGCGTTGTCCACAGATACAATGAGCAGTTCTTC. This sequence encodes CSVVHRYNEQFF. The chain recombines TRBV29-1 with TRBJ2-1; D is uncertain. V was pared by 4 bases and J by 4 bases, with 8 bases between. This CDR3 spans 12 amino acids. CDR1 SQVTM and CDR2 ANQGSEA come from the germline V gene.

This clonotype was recorded a few times. The rearrangement links TRBV7-9 to TRBJ1-1, with 7 bases aligning to TRBD1. Germline V gives CDR1 SEHNR, CDR2 FQNEAQ (reference sequence). V was clipped by 6 bases and J by 5 bases; unmatched bases: 12. The CDR3 sequence is 15 residues long. CDR3 DNA: TGTGCCAGCAGACCCCAGGGGGGGCTTAAGACTGAAGCTTTCTTT. Its protein is CASRPQGGLKTEAFF. Using reference TRBV7-9 and TRBJ1-1 for the parts outside the CDR3, the full variable domain is DTGVSQNPRHKITKRGQNVTFRCDPISEHNRLYWYRQTLGQGPEFLTYFQNEAQLEKSRLLSDRFSAERPKGSFSTLEIQRTEQGDSAMYLCASRPQGGLKTEAFFGQGTRLTVV.

This clonotype was counted only a few times. The CDR3 coding sequence is TGTGCCAGCAGCACCTCAACAGGGGGCGGGACCCAGTACTTC. Protein sequence: CASSTSTGGGTQYF. The chain has TRBV7-2 and TRBJ2-5, with 9 bases matching TRBD1. This CDR3 spans 14 amino acids. Germline V lookup: CDR1 SGHTA, CDR2 FQGNSA. V lost 5 bases, J lost 7 bases, and 8 bases stayed unmatched.

The chain employs TRBV10-3 and TRBJ1-5; no firm D call. The CDR3 extends over 15 amino acids. Per germline, CDR1 ENHRY and CDR2 SYGVKD. Between the trimmed V and J ends, which lost 3 bases and 0 bases, there was a span of 9 bases. CDR3 amino acids: CAISDSGYSNQPQHF. The CDR3 DNA sequence: TGTGCCATCAGTGATTCAGGCTATAGCAATCAGCCCCAGCATTTT.

The chain carries TRBV28 and TRBJ1-2; weak D call: TRBD1 (5 bases). CDR1 MDHEN and CDR2 SYDVKM come from the germline V gene. The CDR3 totals 18 residues. Trimming stripped 5 bases from V and 4 bases from J, with 26 bases between. The CDR3 here is CASSRLRAGRHLGYGYTF. The CDR3, as DNA: TGTGCCAGCAGTCGATTGAGGGCAGGGAGGCATTTGGGCTATGGCTACACCTTC.

This chain connects TRBV20-1 to TRBJ1-1; the D is unclear. The V gene lost 3 bases and the J gene lost 4 bases, with 15 bases spanning the gap. Germline V gene lookup returns CDR1 DFQATT and CDR2 SNEGSKA (reference sequence). This CDR3 spans 14 amino acids. CDR3 residues: CSASPPQVGTEAFF. CDR3 coding DNA: TGCAGTGCTAGCCCACCCCAGGTGGGCACTGAAGCTTTCTTT.

Note on this clonotype: Its ends do not fully match the called genes, so a read error is possible. The chain employs TRBV4-3 and TRBJ1-2, with D unclear. CDR1 and CDR2 (germline): LGHNA, YSLEER. The CDR3 loop spans 15 amino acids. The CDR3 nucleotides are TGTGCCAGCAGCCAAGCGGGGTCATCCAACTATGGCTACACCTTC. Protein sequence: CASSQAGSSNYGYTF.

This clonotype showed up just a few times. The genes are TRBV12-5 and TRBJ1-3; D not certain. V was clipped by 6 bases and J by 0 bases, with 3 bases between them. CDR1 and CDR2 (germline): LGHNT, FRNRAP. The CDR3 loop spans 12 amino acids. The CDR3 is CASGDSGNTIYF. The CDR3 DNA reads TGTGCTAGTGGGGACTCTGGAAACACCATATATTTT. Full variable domain (rest looked up from reference TRBV12-5 and TRBJ1-3): DARVTQTPRHKVTEMGQEVTMRCQPILGHNTVFWYRQTMMQGLELLAYFRNRAPLDDSGMPKDRFSAEMPDATLATLKIQPSEPRDSAVYFCASGDSGNTIYFGEGSWLTVV.

The rearrangement uses TRBV6-2 or TRBV6-3 and TRBJ2-7; 9 bases line up with TRBD2. After removal of 3 bases from V and 2 bases from J, the junction contained 5 bases not matched to a gene. Germline V lookup: CDR1 MNHEY, CDR2 SVGEGT. The CDR3 loop spans 15 amino acids. The CDR3 bases are TGTGCCAGCAGTTATCGGTCTAGCGGGACCTACGAGCAGTACTTC. This codes for CASSYRSSGTYEQYF.

The chain employs TRBV20-1 and TRBJ1-1, with 10 bases identical to TRBD1. Germline V gene sequence: CDR1 DFQATT, CDR2 SNEGSKA (reference sequence). The CDR3 covers 15 residues. With V trimmed by 2 bases and J by 0 bases, 3 bases remained unmatched. CDR3 region: CSARPDRGLNTEAFF. In DNA form, the CDR3 reads TGCAGTGCTAGACCAGACAGGGGGCTGAACACTGAAGCTTTCTTT.

The sample holds a few counts of this clonotype. The chain employs TRBV27 and TRBJ2-2, with D uncertain. V was trimmed by 3 bases and J by 6 bases, leaving 11 bases between them. This CDR3 is built from 14 residues. The germline V gene encodes CDR1 MNHEY and CDR2 SMNVEV (reference sequence). The CDR3 sequence: CASSFLNTAGELFF. CDR3 DNA sequence: TGTGCCAGCAGTTTTTTGAATACAGCCGGGGAGCTGTTTTTT.

Only a few counts were recorded for this clonotype. The chain joins TRBV6-6 to TRBJ1-1, with a possible D match to TRBD1 (5 bases). V was trimmed by 3 bases and J by 1 base, leaving 15 bases between them. Germline V gene data show CDR1 as MNHNY and CDR2 as SVGAGI (reference sequence). The CDR3 covers 16 residues. This chain's CDR3 is CASSYTVRASNTEAFF. The CDR3 coding sequence is TGTGCCAGCAGTTATACGGTCAGGGCCTCGAACACTGAAGCTTTCTTT.

This clonotype is termed medium-sized (0.01 to 0.1%). This rearrangement joins TRBV29-1 to TRBJ1-5; D is undetermined. Trimming took off 4 bases at V and 2 bases at J, with 9 bases between the two ends. Germline V CDR1 and CDR2: SQVTM, ANQGSEA. The CDR3 has 13 amino acids. DNA for the CDR3: TGCAGCGTTGTCCCCTCGGGCAATCAGCCCCAGCATTTT. Translating it yields CSVVPSGNQPQHF.

The rearrangement uses TRBV5-6 and TRBJ1-2; D uncertain. V dropped 2 bases and J dropped 4 bases, with 9 bases sitting between them. The length of the CDR3 is 13 residues. The germline CDR1 and CDR2 sequences are SGHDT and YYEEEE. CDR3 sequence (DNA): TGTGCCAGCAGCTTTTTGGGAGGCTATGGCTACACCTTC. Residues: CASSFLGGYGYTF.

The CDR3 reads CASSRPGTRNNEQFF. CDR3 sequence (DNA): TGTGCCAGCAGTCGACCCGGGACAAGAAACAATGAGCAGTTCTTC. V is TRBV28 and J is TRBJ2-1; tentatively, D is TRBD1 (6 bases). This CDR3 contains 15 residues. The V end was cut by 5 bases, the J end by 5 bases, with 16 bases between. CDR1 is MDHEN, CDR2 SYDVKM, per germline.

As for this clonotype: At one boundary the junction diverges from the germline segment, which might be a read error. V usage is TRBV6-2 or TRBV6-3 and J usage is TRBJ1-5; D remains unclear. The length of the CDR3 is 14 residues. Per germline, CDR1 MNHEY and CDR2 SVGEGT. CDR3 coding DNA: TGTGGCAGCAGTTACTCCTACGGGTACCAGCCCCAGCATTTT. This encodes CGSSYSYGYQPQHF.

This clonotype was seen a few times. The rearrangement uses TRBV5-1 and TRBJ2-2; TRBD1 agrees at 7 bases. This CDR3 spans 15 amino acids. Germline values: CDR1 SGHRS, CDR2 YFSETQ. The J segment lost 5 bases and the V segment lost 1 base, leaving 5 bases of the junction unmatched. The chain's CDR3 is CASSLRDSSTGELFF. The DNA for the CDR3 is TGCGCCAGCAGCTTGAGGGACAGCTCGACCGGGGAGCTGTTTTTT.

The table lists this clonotype with a few counts. This rearrangement joins TRBV5-4 to TRBJ2-2; D ambiguous. V shed 5 bases and J shed 6 bases, with 8 bases lying between them. Germline V gene lookup returns CDR1 SGHNT and CDR2 YYREEE (reference sequence). The CDR3 contains 12 residues. DNA of the CDR3: TGTGCCAGCAGGCATGGAGCCGGGGAGCTGTTTTTT. This sequence encodes CASRHGAGELFF.

This clonotype has more than one count but fewer than ten. The chain couples TRBV7-7 to TRBJ2-5, with no clear D. The CDR3 runs to 13 residues. Germline values: CDR1 SSHAT, CDR2 FNYEAQ (reference sequence). The V end was cut by 2 bases, the J end by 3 bases, with 7 bases between. This CDR3 is CASSLNSEETQYF. As DNA, the CDR3 is TGTGCCAGCAGCTTAAACTCAGAAGAGACCCAGTACTTC.